Listed here are 13 T cell receptor beta chains from one sample, sequenced in a study of blood T cell repertoires in COVID-19. Assay: immunoSEQ multiplex PCR; the TCRdb copy retains only in-frame clones and omits some. The sample carries some 250,000 clones, 88% recorded once. Material: peripheral blood. These receptors all stem from a woman under 40 with acute or convalescent COVID-19.

The gene calls are TRBV5-4 and TRBJ2-5; D possibly corresponds to TRBD2 (5 bases). From germline, CDR1 is SGHNT and CDR2 YYREEE (reference sequence). CDR3 length: 13 amino acids. V was clipped by 3 bases and J by 12 bases, with 18 bases between them. The CDR3 is CASSSPGSQFEYF. The CDR3 nucleotides read TGTGCCAGCAGCTCGCCGGGATCCCAATTCGAGTACTTC. The variable domain in full, with the rest retrieved from reference TRBV5-4 and TRBJ2-5, is ETGVTQSPTHLIKTRGQQVTLRCSSQSGHNTVSWYQQALGQGPQFIFQYYREEENGRGNFPPRFSGLQFPNYSSELNVNALELDDSALYLCASSSPGSQFEYFGPGTRLLVL.

V gene TRBV6-5 combines with J gene TRBJ2-7, with D possibly being TRBD1 (5 bases). The CDR3 extends over 15 amino acids. The V and J ends lost 6 bases and 0 bases respectively, with 15 bases between them. CDR1 is MNHEY, CDR2 SVGAGI, per germline. The CDR3 DNA follows: TGTGCCAGCAGCAGAGACAGTGCGAGCTCCTACGAGCAGTACTTC. Its translation is CASSRDSASSYEQYF.

V gene TRBV24-1 combines with J gene TRBJ2-2; perhaps TRBD1 as D (6 bases). Germline V CDR1 and CDR2: KGHDR, SFDVKD. The CDR3 has 18 amino acids. V gave up 3 bases and J gave up 1 base, with 17 bases separating them. The CDR3 region is CATSDLRNLQGNTGELFF. The CDR3 bases are TGTGCCACCAGTGATCTCCGAAACCTACAGGGGAACACCGGGGAGCTGTTTTTT.

The J gene is TRBJ2-7, the V gene TRBV4-1; D may be TRBD1 (6 bases). The ends were cut back, 1 base at V and 2 bases at J, with 6 bases in the middle. The CDR3 loop spans 13 amino acids. In germline, CDR1 is MGHRA, CDR2 YSYEKL. Here the CDR3 reads CASSQGDTYEQYF. In DNA, the CDR3 is TGCGCCAGCAGCCAAGGGGACACCTACGAGCAGTACTTC.

The chain links TRBV5-1 to TRBJ2-5; 7 nucleotides line up with TRBD1. Losses at the gene ends were 5 bases for V and 1 base for J; bases not matched to a gene: 8. The CDR3 totals 15 residues. Germline CDR1 reads SGHRS; CDR2 reads YFSETQ. CDR3 in amino acids: CASSIEQGLQETQYF. DNA for the CDR3: TGCGCCAGCAGTATAGAACAGGGGCTCCAAGAGACCCAGTACTTC.

This rearrangement joins TRBV29-1 to TRBJ1-5; D might be TRBD1 (6 bases). Germline assignment: CDR1 SQVTM and CDR2 ANQGSEA. CDR3 length equals 13 residues. V was clipped by 6 bases and J by 3 bases, with 12 bases between them. This CDR3 reads CSVQGSDNQPQHF. CDR3 DNA sequence: TGCAGCGTACAGGGTTCTGACAATCAGCCCCAGCATTTT.

The chain employs TRBV19 and TRBJ2-2, with D uncertain. Germline lookup yields CDR1 LNHDA and CDR2 SQIVND (reference sequence). The V end lost 5 bases, the J end lost 7 bases, and 8 bases lay between the germline ends. This CDR3 is built from 12 residues. As DNA, the CDR3 is TGTGCCAGTAGTTTAGCTGTCGGGGAGCTGTTTTTT. Amino acids: CASSLAVGELFF.

The chain is built from TRBV18 and TRBJ1-1; a weak D match, TRBD1 (5 bases). This CDR3 has 15 residues. From germline, CDR1 is KGHSH and CDR2 LQKENI. Trimming removed 3 bases at V and 8 bases at J, with 19 bases between. CDR3 in DNA: TGTGCCAGCTCACCTCAGAGAACAGGTTCGTTCGAAGCTTTCTTT. It translates to CASSPQRTGSFEAFF.

In this sample, this clone turned up a few times. The rearrangement joins TRBV4-3 to TRBJ2-7; TRBD2 aligns across 11 bases. The V segment lost 0 bases and the J segment 6 bases; nucleotides outside the gene matches: 7. Looked up from germline, CDR1 is LGHNA and CDR2 is YSLEER. The CDR3 has 16 residues. CDR3 region: CASSQDRATSGTEQYF. The CDR3 DNA sequence: TGCGCCAGCAGCCAAGATCGGGCGACTAGCGGGACCGAGCAGTACTTC.

The genes are TRBV6-5 and TRBJ1-1, with 9 bases identical to TRBD1. From germline, CDR1 is MNHEY and CDR2 SVGAGI. With V trimmed by 6 bases and J by 1 base, 0 bases remained unmatched. The CDR3 is 13 residues long. The CDR3 nucleotides are TGTGCCAGCAGGACAGGGGGGAACACTGAAGCTTTCTTT. It specifies CASRTGGNTEAFF.

The rearrangement links TRBV27 to TRBJ2-1; D is unclear. CDR1 and CDR2 from the germline V gene are MNHEY and SMNVEV (reference sequence). This CDR3 is built from 14 residues. Trimming stripped 4 bases from V and 1 base from J, with 8 bases between. DNA for the CDR3: TGTGCCAGCAGTTCCTCGGGTTCCTACAATGAGCAGTTCTTC. This translates into CASSSSGSYNEQFF.

The rearrangement joins TRBV5-1 to TRBJ2-1; 7 bases line up with TRBD2. Trimming cost V 6 bases and J 5 bases; bases outside gene matches: 5. The CDR3 spans 13 residues. Germline lookup yields CDR1 SGHRS and CDR2 YFSETQ. CDR3 DNA sequence: TGCGCCAGCAAAAATAGCGGGCACAATGAGCAGTTCTTC. Its protein is CASKNSGHNEQFF.

The chain carries TRBV9 and TRBJ1-1; D gene ambiguous. Germline loops: CDR1 SGDLS, CDR2 YYNGEE. The germline V and J ends were trimmed by 4 bases and 5 bases, with 12 bases remaining between them. The CDR3 covers 13 residues. CDR3 coding DNA: TGTGCCAGCAGCTACGGTAAGAATACTGAAGCTTTCTTT. It encodes CASSYGKNTEAFF.